This TCR beta chain was documented in a study of T cell changes during pregnancy in multiple sclerosis. Method: immunoSEQ multiplex PCR; TCRdb's copy keeps in-frame clones and lacks some. The sample holds about 36,000 clones, around 91% seen once. V gave up 0 bases and J gave up 9 bases, with 7 bases separating them. Germline V gene sequence: CDR1 SGHRS, CDR2 YFSETQ. The CDR3 contains 12 residues. V is TRBV5-1 and J is TRBJ2-1; D is unclear. The sequenced sample was CD8+ T cells from peripheral blood mononuclear cells, obtained in the third trimester of pregnancy. The source is a female donor with multiple sclerosis, enrolled in a pregnancy study. CDR3 sequence (DNA): TGCGCCAGCAGCTTGGCCCCGGGTGAGCAGTTCTTC. Protein sequence: CASSLAPGEQFF. The whole variable domain, remainder taken from reference TRBV5-1 and TRBJ2-1, is KAGVTQTPRYLIKTRGQQVTLSCSPISGHRSVSWYQQTPGQGLQFLFEYFSETQRNKGNFPGRFSGRQFSNSRSEMNVSTLELGDSALYLCASSLAPGEQFFGPGTRLTVL.